These 32 T cell receptor beta chains were all obtained from the same sample, sequenced in a study of spatial heterogeneity in lung cancer. Findings and caveats of the study: Tracking of tumor mutation counts was seen in expanded intratumoral alpha and beta TCR counts.

No antigen is known for these receptors. Specified time point: sample taken at primary tumor resection. TCRdb itself ran the 5' RACE reads through MiXCR, one entry per CDR3 protein. The sample holds about 6,900 distinct CDR3 sequences, 9.5% to 15% seen once. Sequenced here: lung tumor tissue, sampled at surgery. These receptors all stem from a male donor with early-stage non-small cell lung cancer.

This clonotype is deemed medium-sized. The junction departs from the called germline gene at one end, perhaps through a read error. The rearrangement uses TRBV28 and TRBJ2-5; weak D call: TRBD1 (5 bases). Germline loops: CDR1 MDHEN, CDR2 SYDVKM. The CDR3 runs to 13 residues. The CDR3 sequence: CDNRSGSGETQYF. The CDR3 DNA reads as TGCGACAACAGGTCCGGGTCGGGAGAGACCCAGTACTTC.

This rearrangement joins TRBV25-1 to TRBJ1-2; D is ambiguous. The CDR3 consists of 12 residues. Germline V gene lookup returns CDR1 MGHDK and CDR2 SYGVNS. Trimming took off 2 bases at V and 8 bases at J, with 9 bases between the two ends. The CDR3 DNA is TGTGCCAGCAGTGAAGGAGCAGGCGGCTACACCTTC. Its translation is CASSEGAGGYTF.

At least ten counts were recorded for this clonotype. J is TRBJ2-6 and V is TRBV29-1; D possibly corresponds to TRBD2 (6 bases). The CDR3 covers 17 residues. Trimming left V 3 bases short and J 0 bases short, with 15 bases between. Per the germline V gene, CDR1 is SQVTM and CDR2 is ANQGSEA. The CDR3 protein is CSVESGTVGSGANVLTF. The CDR3 DNA follows: TGCAGCGTTGAGTCTGGGACTGTAGGCTCTGGGGCCAACGTCCTGACTTTC.

Within the sample, this clonotype is large. The J gene is TRBJ2-7, the V gene TRBV20-1; D not resolved. The V and J ends lost 3 bases and 4 bases respectively, with 10 bases between them. Germline CDR1 and CDR2: DFQATT and SNEGSKA (reference sequence). This CDR3 region has 12 residues. The CDR3, as DNA: TGCAGTGCTAGCGGTTCCACGTACGAGCAGTACTTC. Encoded protein: CSASGSTYEQYF.

The sample holds many counts of this clonotype. This chain joins TRBV20-1 and TRBJ2-7; D may be TRBD1 (6 bases). Germline CDR1 is DFQATT and CDR2 is SNEGSKA (reference sequence). Trimming took 0 bases from V and 2 from J, leaving 14 bases between them. This CDR3 comprises 15 residues. In DNA form, the CDR3 reads TGCAGTGCTAGAGACCCGGGCAGGGGAGCCTACGAGCAGTACTTC. Protein: CSARDPGRGAYEQYF.

By share, this clonotype ranks as medium-sized. This chain joins TRBV20-1 and TRBJ2-7, with 8 bases fitting TRBD2. Germline loops: CDR1 DFQATT, CDR2 SNEGSKA (reference sequence). The CDR3 totals 13 residues. V lost 5 bases to trimming and J lost 3 bases; unmatched junction nucleotides: 6. Written as DNA, the CDR3 is TGCAGTGCTCAGCGGGAGACTCACTACGAGCAGTACTTC. As protein: CSAQRETHYEQYF.

This clonotype was observed a few times. The chain links TRBV20-1 to TRBJ2-2; 9 bases match TRBD2. The CDR3 is made up of 17 amino acids. Germline loops: CDR1 DFQATT, CDR2 SNEGSKA (reference sequence). V was pared by 6 bases and J by 6 bases, with 17 bases of the junction left unmatched. The CDR3 reads CSAQGLAYTISPGELFF. CDR3 coding DNA: TGCAGTGCCCAGGGACTAGCCTATACAATTTCCCCCGGGGAGCTGTTTTTT.

Ten or more counts support this clonotype. This rearrangement joins TRBV3-1 to TRBJ2-5, with D possibly matching TRBD2 (6 bases). In germline, CDR1 is LGHDT, CDR2 YNNKEL (reference sequence). V lost 3 bases to trimming and J lost 1 base, with 9 bases between them. The length of the CDR3 is 14 residues. The CDR3 protein is CASSHGGAQETQYF. The CDR3, as DNA: TGTGCCAGCAGCCACGGCGGGGCCCAAGAGACCCAGTACTTC.

This clonotype was seen many times. V is TRBV7-9 and J is TRBJ2-1; TRBD2 matches 7 bases. Germline CDR1 and CDR2: SEHNR and FQNEAQ (reference sequence). CDR3 length: 15 residues. V trimming: 9 bases; J trimming: 5 bases; junction bases outside the gene matches: 13. CDR3 coding DNA: TGTGCCAGTTCACCTCGGCTAGCGGCCAACAATGAGCAGTTCTTC. It yields the protein CASSPRLAANNEQFF.

The J gene is TRBJ2-5, the V gene TRBV5-6; TRBD1 matches at 8 bases. The CDR3 has 14 residues. In germline, CDR1 is SGHDT, CDR2 YYEEEE. The junction had 6 bases not matched to a gene; V was cut back by 3 bases and J by 5 bases. The CDR3 bases are TGTGCCAGCAGCTCCTGGACAGGGCTGGAGACCCAGTACTTC. As protein: CASSSWTGLETQYF.

This CDR3 is CASSPDSNMNTEAFF. CDR3 sequence (DNA): TGTGCCAGCAGCCCTGACAGCAACATGAACACTGAAGCTTTCTTT. The V and J genes are TRBV12-3 or TRBV12-4 and TRBJ1-1, with TRBD1 as a possible D gene (5 bases). Trimming pared 6 bases from V and 0 bases from J, leaving 14 bases between. The CDR3 consists of 15 residues.

This clonotype is categorized as medium-sized. The V and J genes are TRBV20-1 and TRBJ2-7; 12 positions agree with TRBD2. The germline V gene has CDR1 DFQATT and CDR2 SNEGSKA (reference sequence). The CDR3 has 14 amino acids. V lost 1 base, J lost 5 bases, and 3 bases stayed unmatched. As DNA, the CDR3 is TGCAGTGCTAGAGGACTAGCGGGAGATCACGAGCAGTACTTC. Its protein product is CSARGLAGDHEQYF.

The table lists this clonotype with many counts. This chain connects TRBV12-3 or TRBV12-4 to TRBJ2-1; no clear D. Trimming shortened V by 1 base and J by 8 bases, and 12 bases separated the two germline ends. The CDR3 consists of 14 residues. This CDR3 reads CASSLVAPEDEQFF. The DNA of the CDR3 is TGTGCCAGCAGTTTAGTGGCGCCCGAGGATGAGCAGTTCTTC.

The genes are TRBV5-1 and TRBJ1-1; TRBD1 agrees at 7 bases. V was clipped by 4 bases and J by 0 bases; unmatched bases: 3. Germline V gives CDR1 SGHRS, CDR2 YFSETQ. The CDR3 runs 14 residues. The CDR3 DNA reads TGCGCCAGCAGCGTGGGACAGATGAACACTGAAGCTTTCTTT. It yields the protein CASSVGQMNTEAFF.

This CDR3 is CASSSFRDDQPQHF. CDR3 bases: TGTGCCAGCAGCTCCTTCCGGGACGATCAGCCCCAGCATTTT. The V gene is TRBV7-8, the J gene TRBJ1-5, with D possibly matching TRBD1 (5 bases). The V end lost 4 bases, the J end lost 5 bases, and 12 bases lay between the germline ends. The CDR3 has 14 residues. CDR1 SGHVS and CDR2 FQNEAQ come from the germline V gene.

This clonotype came up many times. The chain combines TRBV29-1 with TRBJ1-1; 7 nucleotides match TRBD1. Germline CDR1 reads SQVTM; CDR2 reads ANQGSEA. This CDR3 has 17 residues. Trimming removed 6 bases from V and 2 bases from J; junction bases left unmatched: 18. CDR3 in amino acids: CSVSRGGNQRVNTEAFF. CDR3 coding DNA: TGCAGCGTCTCCCGAGGGGGCAACCAGAGGGTCAACACTGAAGCTTTCTTT.

In this sample, this clonotype turned up a few times. The chain uses TRBV29-1 and TRBJ2-7, with TRBD1 matching 10 bases. CDR3 size: 12 residues. With V trimmed by 4 bases and J by 3 bases, 0 bases remained unmatched. CDR1 is SQVTM, CDR2 ANQGSEA, per germline. The CDR3 nucleotides read TGCAGCGTTGGGACAGGGGGCTACGAGCAGTACTTC. It yields the protein CSVGTGGYEQYF.

This clonotype has just a few counts. V and J are TRBV6-6 and TRBJ2-7; TRBD1 is a possible D gene (7 bases). CDR3 length: 14 amino acids. Germline assignment: CDR1 MNHNY and CDR2 SVGAGI (reference sequence). Trimming removed 6 bases at V and 5 bases at J, with 17 bases between. CDR3 sequence: CASSSPGGGNEQYF. In nucleotides, the CDR3 is TGTGCCAGCAGCTCCCCAGGAGGGGGCAACGAGCAGTACTTC.

This clonotype appeared many times. The rearrangement joins TRBV4-1 to TRBJ1-2, with no clear D. Looked up from germline, CDR1 is MGHRA and CDR2 is YSYEKL. This CDR3 spans 16 amino acids. V was cut by 0 bases and J by 8 bases, with 19 bases left in between. CDR3 bases: TGCGCCAGCAGCCAAGACCCAATTTCACCATGGGAGGGCTACACCTTC. Protein sequence: CASSQDPISPWEGYTF.

By frequency in the sample, this clonotype is medium-sized. V and J are TRBV5-1 and TRBJ2-5; D is undetermined. CDR3 length: 11 amino acids. Trimming cost V 6 bases and J 5 bases, with 8 bases left between them. CDR1 and CDR2 (germline): SGHRS, YFSETQ. For the CDR3, the DNA is TGCGCCAGCATGTGGCTGGAGACCCAGTACTTC. Translated, it gives CASMWLETQYF.

This clonotype was detected many times. The chain recombines TRBV29-1 with TRBJ2-5, with D perhaps TRBD2 (6 bases). The CDR3 covers 11 residues. CDR1 and CDR2 from the germline V gene are SQVTM and ANQGSEA. V lost 4 bases, J lost 7 bases, and 10 bases lay in between. DNA for the CDR3: TGCAGCGTTGTTAGGGGAGGGACCCAGTACTTC. Protein: CSVVRGGTQYF.

Within the sample, this clonotype is medium-sized (0.01 to 0.1%). The V call is TRBV11-2, the J call TRBJ2-4; D may be TRBD2 (6 bases). Germline V CDR1 and CDR2: SGHAT, FQNNGV. The V end was cut by 11 bases, the J end by 1 base, with 30 bases between. The CDR3 totals 19 residues. The CDR3 protein is CASTPVQRAQLRAKNIQYF. CDR3 bases: TGTGCCTCGACACCGGTCCAGCGGGCCCAACTGAGGGCCAAAAACATTCAGTACTTC.

This clonotype was seen just once. CDR3 in amino acids: CASRTIGTEDLNTEAFF. For the CDR3, the DNA is TGTGCCAGCAGGACCATAGGGACAGAGGACCTGAACACTGAAGCTTTCTTT. J is TRBJ1-1 and V is TRBV7-6, with 7 bases identical to TRBD1. The germline CDR1 and CDR2 sequences are SGHVS and FNYEAQ. Losses at the gene ends were 6 bases for V and 0 bases for J; bases not matched to a gene: 13. The CDR3 has 17 residues.

The J gene is TRBJ2-1, the V gene TRBV29-1; 7 nucleotides line up with TRBD2. The junction had 13 bases not matched to a gene; V was cut back by 3 bases and J by 8 bases. Germline lookup yields CDR1 SQVTM and CDR2 ANQGSEA. CDR3 size: 15 residues. CDR3 nucleotides: TGCAGCGTTGAGGAGGCCGGGGGAGGGCCACATGAGCAGTTCTTC. This translates into CSVEEAGGGPHEQFF.

This clonotype was detected ten times or more. The rearrangement uses TRBV25-1 and TRBJ2-3; 10 nucleotides agree with TRBD2. V shed 2 bases and J 2 bases; nucleotides not matched to a gene: 4. CDR3 size: 16 residues. Germline V CDR1 and CDR2: MGHDK, SYGVNS. CDR3 sequence (DNA): TGTGCCAGCAGTGAAGTGGGGACTAGCGTCACAGATACGCAGTATTTT. Translating gives CASSEVGTSVTDTQYF.

The J gene is TRBJ1-5, the V gene TRBV18; no reliable D call. CDR1 is KGHSH and CDR2 is LQKENI in the germline V gene. CDR3 length equals 14 residues. Trimming shortened V by 2 bases and J by 2 bases, and 7 bases separated the two germline ends. Here the CDR3 DNA reads TGTGCCAGCTCACCAGGGGTGGGCAATCAGCCCCAGCATTTT. This sequence encodes CASSPGVGNQPQHF.

This clonotype has ten or more counts. This chain uses TRBV4-2 with TRBJ2-5, with TRBD1 matching over 10 bases. The V and J ends lost 5 bases and 3 bases, in that order; junction bases with no gene match: 3. The germline CDR1 and CDR2 sequences are LGHNA and YNFKEQ. The CDR3 spans 14 residues. CDR3 nucleotide sequence: TGTGCCAGCAGCAGGGACAGGGGAGAAGAGACCCAGTACTTC. Its protein product is CASSRDRGEETQYF.

The V and J genes are TRBV11-3 and TRBJ2-7; 7 bases match TRBD2. The V gene end was trimmed by 5 bases and the J gene end by 5 bases; junction bases not matched to a gene: 15. The CDR3 is 16 amino acids. The germline V gene has CDR1 SGHNT and CDR2 YENEEA. In DNA, the CDR3 is TGTGCCAGCAGCACCGGGGGAGCGGGGCCGGCCAACGAGCAGTACTTC. Amino acid sequence: CASSTGGAGPANEQYF.

This clonotype has at least ten counts. The J gene is TRBJ2-3, the V gene TRBV5-1, with D uncertain. The CDR3 extends over 15 amino acids. The V end was cut by 7 bases, the J end by 2 bases, with 17 bases between. Germline V gene sequence: CDR1 SGHRS, CDR2 YFSETQ. CDR3 sequence (DNA): TGCGCCAGCCACCCAACTGGTAGTTTCACAGATACGCAGTATTTT. It translates to CASHPTGSFTDTQYF.

V gene TRBV6-5 combines with J gene TRBJ2-7; 11 bases agree with TRBD1. Germline V lookup: CDR1 MNHEY, CDR2 SVGAGI. V shed 6 bases and J 3 bases; nucleotides not matched to a gene: 7. CDR3 length: 15 amino acids. The CDR3 is CASSVGTGGIYEQYF. In DNA form, the CDR3 reads TGTGCCAGCAGCGTAGGGACAGGGGGAATCTACGAGCAGTACTTC.

This clonotype was seen many times. The rearrangement joins TRBV5-1 to TRBJ2-6; 10 bases are a match to TRBD2. Germline V CDR1 and CDR2: SGHRS, YFSETQ. This CDR3 comprises 19 residues. V shed 4 bases and J 0 bases; nucleotides not matched to a gene: 10. The CDR3 loop reads CASSLRTSGSLSGANVLTF. CDR3 sequence (DNA): TGCGCCAGCAGCCTTCGGACTAGCGGCTCCCTCTCTGGGGCCAACGTCCTGACTTTC.

The V and J genes are TRBV2 and TRBJ1-5; maybe TRBD1 (5 bases). Germline loops: CDR1 SNHLY, CDR2 FYNNEI. The CDR3 spans 18 residues. V lost 3 bases and J 6 bases, leaving 24 bases between the germline ends. For the CDR3, the DNA is TGTGCCAGCAGTGAGGGGTTACTAACCGGGACCCGGGGTCAGCCCCAGCATTTT. Translated, it gives CASSEGLLTGTRGQPQHF.